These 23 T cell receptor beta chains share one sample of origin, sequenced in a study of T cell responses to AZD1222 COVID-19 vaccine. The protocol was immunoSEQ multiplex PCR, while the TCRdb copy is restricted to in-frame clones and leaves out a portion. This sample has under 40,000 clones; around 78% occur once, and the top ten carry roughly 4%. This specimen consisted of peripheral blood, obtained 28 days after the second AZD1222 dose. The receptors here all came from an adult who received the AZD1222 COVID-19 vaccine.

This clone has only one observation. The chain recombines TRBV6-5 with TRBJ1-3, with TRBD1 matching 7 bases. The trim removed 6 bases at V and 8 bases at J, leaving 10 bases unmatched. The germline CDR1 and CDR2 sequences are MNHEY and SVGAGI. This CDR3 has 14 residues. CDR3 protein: CASRAQGEGHTIYF. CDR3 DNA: TGTGCCAGCAGGGCCCAGGGGGAGGGGCACACCATATATTTT.

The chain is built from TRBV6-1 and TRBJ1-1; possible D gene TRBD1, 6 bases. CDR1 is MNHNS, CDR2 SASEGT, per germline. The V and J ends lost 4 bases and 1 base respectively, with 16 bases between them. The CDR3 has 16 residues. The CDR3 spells CASSGGQGTSNTEAFF. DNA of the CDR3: TGTGCCAGCAGTGGGGGGCAGGGGACGTCGAACACTGAAGCTTTCTTT.

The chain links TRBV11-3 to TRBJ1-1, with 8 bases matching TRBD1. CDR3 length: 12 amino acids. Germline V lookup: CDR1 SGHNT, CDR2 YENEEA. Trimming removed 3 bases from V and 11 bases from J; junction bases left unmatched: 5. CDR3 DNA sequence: TGTGCCAGCAGCTTGACAGGGGAAGAGGCTTTCTTT. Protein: CASSLTGEEAFF.

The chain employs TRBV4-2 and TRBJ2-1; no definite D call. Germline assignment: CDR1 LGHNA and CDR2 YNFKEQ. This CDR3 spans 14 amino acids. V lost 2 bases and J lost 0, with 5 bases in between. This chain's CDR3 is CASSQPSSYNEQFF. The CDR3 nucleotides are TGTGCCAGCAGCCAACCTAGCTCCTACAATGAGCAGTTCTTC.

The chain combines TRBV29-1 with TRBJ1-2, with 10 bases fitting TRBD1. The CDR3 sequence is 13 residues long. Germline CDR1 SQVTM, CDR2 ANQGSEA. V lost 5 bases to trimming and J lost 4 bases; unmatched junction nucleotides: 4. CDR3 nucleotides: TGCAGCGTTCGACAGGGGGCGAGCTATGGCTACACCTTC. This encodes CSVRQGASYGYTF.

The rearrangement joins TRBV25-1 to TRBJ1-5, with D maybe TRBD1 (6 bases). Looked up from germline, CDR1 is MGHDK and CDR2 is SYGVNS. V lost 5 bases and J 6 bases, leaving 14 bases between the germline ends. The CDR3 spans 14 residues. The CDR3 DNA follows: TGTGCCAGCAGTAAACAGGGTCGGAGTCAGCCCCAGCATTTT. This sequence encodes CASSKQGRSQPQHF. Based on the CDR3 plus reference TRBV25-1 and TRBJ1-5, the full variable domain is EADIYQTPRYLVIGTGKKITLECSQTMGHDKMYWYQQDPGMELHLIHYSYGVNSTEKGDLSSESTVSRIRTEHFPLTLESARPSHTSQYLCASSKQGRSQPQHFGDGTRLSIL.

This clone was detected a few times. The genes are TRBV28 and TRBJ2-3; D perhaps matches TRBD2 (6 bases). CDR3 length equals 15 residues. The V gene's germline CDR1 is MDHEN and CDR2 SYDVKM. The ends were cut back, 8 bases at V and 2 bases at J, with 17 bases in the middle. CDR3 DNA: TGTGCCAGCCCCCCGGAGGGAGGTTACACAGATACGCAGTATTTT. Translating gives CASPPEGGYTDTQYF.

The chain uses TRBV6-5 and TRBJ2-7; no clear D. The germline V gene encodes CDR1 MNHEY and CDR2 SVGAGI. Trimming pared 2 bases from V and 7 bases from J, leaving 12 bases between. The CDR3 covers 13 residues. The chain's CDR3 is CASSYSKGGEQYV. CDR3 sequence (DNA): TGTGCCAGCAGTTACAGCAAAGGTGGGGAGCAGTACGTC.

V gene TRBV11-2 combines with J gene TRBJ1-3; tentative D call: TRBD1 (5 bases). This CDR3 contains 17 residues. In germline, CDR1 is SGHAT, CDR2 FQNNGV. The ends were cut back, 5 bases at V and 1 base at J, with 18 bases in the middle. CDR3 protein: CASSPWSRAVSGNTIYF. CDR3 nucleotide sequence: TGTGCCAGCAGCCCCTGGTCCAGGGCAGTTTCTGGAAACACCATATATTTT.

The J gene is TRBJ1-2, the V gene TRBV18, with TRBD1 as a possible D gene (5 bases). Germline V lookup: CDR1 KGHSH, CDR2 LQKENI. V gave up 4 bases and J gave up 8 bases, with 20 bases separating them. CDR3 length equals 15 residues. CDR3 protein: CASSLSRGGEEGYTF. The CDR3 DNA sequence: TGTGCCAGCTCACTGTCAAGGGGCGGGGAGGAAGGCTACACCTTC. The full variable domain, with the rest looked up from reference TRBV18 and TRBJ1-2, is NAGVMQNPRHLVRRRGQEARLRCSPMKGHSHVYWYRQLPEEGLKFMVYLQKENIIDESGMPKERFSAEFPKEGPSILRIQQVVRGDSAAYFCASSLSRGGEEGYTFGSGTRLTVV.

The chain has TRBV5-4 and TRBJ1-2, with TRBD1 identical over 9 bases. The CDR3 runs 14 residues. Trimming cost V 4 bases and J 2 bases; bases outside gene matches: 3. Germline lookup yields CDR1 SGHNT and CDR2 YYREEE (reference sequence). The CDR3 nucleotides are TGTGCCAGCAGCCAGGACAGGGGAAACTATGGCTACACCTTC. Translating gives CASSQDRGNYGYTF.

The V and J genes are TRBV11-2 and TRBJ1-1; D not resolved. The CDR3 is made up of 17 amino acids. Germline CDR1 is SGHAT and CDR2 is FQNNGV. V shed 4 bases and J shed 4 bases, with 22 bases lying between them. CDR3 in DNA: TGTGCCAGCAGCTCCCCACGGGGAACCCAACGGATCACTGAAGCTTTCTTT. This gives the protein CASSSPRGTQRITEAFF.

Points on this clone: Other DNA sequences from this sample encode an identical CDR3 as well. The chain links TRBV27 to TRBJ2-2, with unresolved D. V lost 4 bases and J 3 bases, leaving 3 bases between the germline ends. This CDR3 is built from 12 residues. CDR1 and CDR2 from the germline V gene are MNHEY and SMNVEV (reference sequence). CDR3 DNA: TGTGCCAGCAGTTACTACACCGGGGAGCTGTTTTTT. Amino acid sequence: CASSYYTGELFF.

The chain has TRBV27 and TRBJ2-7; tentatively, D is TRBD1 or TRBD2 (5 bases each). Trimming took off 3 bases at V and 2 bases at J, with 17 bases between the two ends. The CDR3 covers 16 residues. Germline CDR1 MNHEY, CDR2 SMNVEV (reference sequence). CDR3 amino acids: CASSFSEGLITYEQYF. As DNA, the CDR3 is TGTGCCAGCAGTTTCAGCGAGGGGCTGATCACCTACGAGCAGTACTTC.

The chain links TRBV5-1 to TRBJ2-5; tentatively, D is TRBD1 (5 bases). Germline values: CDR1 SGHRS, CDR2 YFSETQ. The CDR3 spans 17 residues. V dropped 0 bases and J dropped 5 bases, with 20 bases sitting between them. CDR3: CASSLVGQGTSRETQYF. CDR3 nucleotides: TGCGCCAGCAGCTTGGTCGGGCAGGGAACGAGTAGGGAGACCCAGTACTTC.

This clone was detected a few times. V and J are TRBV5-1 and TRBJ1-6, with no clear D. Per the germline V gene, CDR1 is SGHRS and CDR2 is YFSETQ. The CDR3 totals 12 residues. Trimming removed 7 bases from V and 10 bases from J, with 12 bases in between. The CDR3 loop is CASRDLGSPLHF. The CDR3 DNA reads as TGCGCCAGCCGAGATTTGGGGTCACCCCTCCACTTT.

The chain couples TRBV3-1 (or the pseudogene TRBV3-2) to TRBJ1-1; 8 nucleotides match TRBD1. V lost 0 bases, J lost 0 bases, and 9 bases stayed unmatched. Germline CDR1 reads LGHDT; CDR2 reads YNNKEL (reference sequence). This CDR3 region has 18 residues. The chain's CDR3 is CASSQDLVGQGLNTEAFF. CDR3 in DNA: TGTGCCAGCAGCCAAGATTTAGTAGGACAGGGATTGAACACTGAAGCTTTCTTT.

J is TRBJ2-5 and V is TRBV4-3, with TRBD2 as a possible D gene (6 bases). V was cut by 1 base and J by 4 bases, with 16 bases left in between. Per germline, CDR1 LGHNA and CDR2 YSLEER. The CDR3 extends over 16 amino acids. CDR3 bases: TGCGCCAGCAGCCAAGGGACGGGGATCGGGAGAGAGACCCAGTACTTC. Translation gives CASSQGTGIGRETQYF.

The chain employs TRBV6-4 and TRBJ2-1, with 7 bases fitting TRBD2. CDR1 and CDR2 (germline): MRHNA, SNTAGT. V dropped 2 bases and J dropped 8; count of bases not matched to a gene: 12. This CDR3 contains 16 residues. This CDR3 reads CASSDRAGVRMYEQFF. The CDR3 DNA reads TGTGCCAGCAGTGACCGGGCGGGAGTTAGGATGTATGAGCAGTTCTTC.

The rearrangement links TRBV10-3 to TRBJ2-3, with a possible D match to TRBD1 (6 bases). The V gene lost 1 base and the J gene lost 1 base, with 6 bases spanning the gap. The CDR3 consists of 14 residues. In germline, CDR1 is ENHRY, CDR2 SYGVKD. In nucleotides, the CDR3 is TGTGCCATCAGTGAGTGGACAGGCACAGATACGCAGTATTTT. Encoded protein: CAISEWTGTDTQYF.

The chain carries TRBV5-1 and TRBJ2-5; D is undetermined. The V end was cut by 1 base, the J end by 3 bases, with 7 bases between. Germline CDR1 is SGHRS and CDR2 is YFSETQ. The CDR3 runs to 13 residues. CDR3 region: CASSLIMEETQYF. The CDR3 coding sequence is TGCGCCAGCAGCTTGATTATGGAAGAGACCCAGTACTTC.

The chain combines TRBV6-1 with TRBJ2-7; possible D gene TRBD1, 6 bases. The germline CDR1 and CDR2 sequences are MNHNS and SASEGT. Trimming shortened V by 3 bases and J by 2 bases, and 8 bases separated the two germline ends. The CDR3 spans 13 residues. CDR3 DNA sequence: TGTGCCAGCAGTGAGACAGGAACCTACGAGCAGTACGTC. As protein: CASSETGTYEQYV.

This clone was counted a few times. CDR3 protein: CASGLGVVQPQHF. The DNA of the CDR3 is TGTGCTAGTGGTTTGGGTGTGGTTCAGCCCCAGCATTTT. The chain has TRBV12-5 and TRBJ1-5; D unresolved. There are 13 residues in the CDR3. Deletions cut 1 base from V and 6 bases from J, with 7 bases between. Germline values: CDR1 LGHNT, CDR2 FRNRAP.